These 32 T cell receptor beta chains were sequenced from one sample in a study of B cell selection in AIRE deficiency. Generated by immunoSEQ multiplex PCR, the TCRdb table keeps only in-frame clones and is missing some. The table lists about 21,000 clones, less than 95% of them singletons. Sorted regulatory T cells were CD4-positive, CD25-high and CD127-low or negative. Sequenced material: Tregs sorted from PBMCs. All receptors derive from a human donor with AIRE deficiency.

V and J are TRBV7-2 and TRBJ2-4; D is perhaps TRBD1 (6 bases). The CDR3 covers 18 residues. The V and J ends lost 5 bases and 3 bases respectively, with 23 bases between them. Per germline, CDR1 SGHTA and CDR2 FQGNSA. CDR3 loop: CASSPQPPGRQVKNIQYF. CDR3 in DNA: TGTGCCAGCAGCCCACAACCACCGGGCCGACAGGTCAAAAACATTCAGTACTTC. Based on the CDR3 plus reference TRBV7-2 and TRBJ2-4, the full variable domain is GAGVSQSPSNKVTEKGKDVELRCDPISGHTALYWYRQSLGQGLEFLIYFQGNSAPDKSGLPSDRFSAERTGGSVSTLTIQRTQQEDSAVYLCASSPQPPGRQVKNIQYFGAGTRLSVL.

This clone was seen just once. The genes are TRBV10-3 and TRBJ2-3, with TRBD2 matching over 14 bases. This CDR3 region has 17 residues. Germline V gene data show CDR1 as ENHRY and CDR2 as SYGVKD. V dropped 4 bases and J dropped 3; count of bases not matched to a gene: 6. The DNA of the CDR3 is TGTGCCATCAGTGGGGGACTAGCGGGAGTAAGAACAGATACGCAGTATTTT. This gives the protein CAISGGLAGVRTDTQYF.

This chain joins TRBV6-5 and TRBJ1-2; 9 nucleotides align to TRBD1. V shed 6 bases and J 7 bases; nucleotides not matched to a gene: 9. CDR3 length equals 14 residues. The germline V gene has CDR1 MNHEY and CDR2 SVGAGI. CDR3 nucleotides: TGTGCCAGCAGACAAGACAGGGGGAAGGGTGGCTACACCTTC. This translates into CASRQDRGKGGYTF.

The V gene is TRBV30, the J gene TRBJ2-7; TRBD2 might be the D (6 bases). The CDR3 runs 14 residues. V lost 5 bases to trimming and J lost 2 bases, with 16 bases between them. Germline CDR1 and CDR2: GTSNPN and SVGIG (reference sequence). The chain's CDR3 is CAWVGRGAPYEQYF. CDR3 sequence (DNA): TGTGCCTGGGTCGGGAGAGGGGCCCCCTACGAGCAGTACTTC.

V usage is TRBV7-3 and J usage is TRBJ1-6; 7 bases are shared with TRBD1. Germline CDR1 and CDR2: SGHTA and FQGTGA. There are 16 residues in the CDR3. V lost 2 bases to trimming and J lost 5 bases; unmatched junction nucleotides: 6. The CDR3, as DNA: TGTGCCAGCAGCTTACTAGGGACAGAAAATAATTCACCCCTCCACTTT. Its translation is CASSLLGTENNSPLHF.

J is TRBJ1-1 and V is TRBV20-1; TRBD1 matches 8 bases. The germline V gene has CDR1 DFQATT and CDR2 SNEGSKA (reference sequence). The CDR3 covers 11 residues. The CDR3 DNA is TGCAGCCAACAGGGGGTAACTGAAGCTTTCTTT. Translating it yields CSQQGVTEAFF.

This clone has only one observation. This sequence joins TRBV6-5 and TRBJ1-2, with D unclear. The CDR3 covers 15 residues. Germline V gene sequence: CDR1 MNHEY, CDR2 SVGAGI. V was shortened by 5 bases and J by 4 bases, with 17 bases between the two germline ends. The CDR3 loop is CASSTQSGPSYGYTF. CDR3 sequence (DNA): TGTGCCAGCAGTACCCAGTCGGGCCCCTCCTATGGCTACACCTTC.

The V call is TRBV5-1, the J call TRBJ2-4; either TRBD1 or TRBD2 may supply D (6 bases each). The CDR3 is 16 residues long. CDR1 is SGHRS and CDR2 is YFSETQ in the germline V gene. Trimming cost V 3 bases and J 1 base, with 14 bases left between them. Here the CDR3 reads CASSSGAAGAKNIQYF. DNA of the CDR3: TGCGCCAGCAGCTCGGGGGCAGCCGGGGCCAAAAACATTCAGTACTTC.

The chain combines TRBV30 with TRBJ2-5; TRBD1 matches at 11 bases. This CDR3 has 15 residues. Looked up from germline, CDR1 is GTSNPN and CDR2 is SVGIG (reference sequence). With 1 base clipped from V and 5 bases from J, the junction kept 6 bases outside the gene matches. In DNA, the CDR3 is TGTGCCTGGAGTGCGGGGACAGGGGGTGGGGAGACCCAGTACTTC. Translated: CAWSAGTGGGETQYF.

V is TRBV5-1 and J is TRBJ2-7; TRBD2 agrees at 8 bases. V dropped 3 bases and J dropped 5; count of bases not matched to a gene: 13. This CDR3 spans 16 amino acids. Germline-derived CDR1 and CDR2 are SGHRS and YFSETQ. CDR3 region: CASSSGTRSARDEQYF. The CDR3 nucleotides read TGCGCCAGCAGCTCCGGGACTAGGTCGGCCAGAGACGAGCAGTACTTC.

V usage is TRBV28 and J usage is TRBJ2-7; perhaps D is TRBD1 or TRBD2 (5 bases each). Germline CDR1 is MDHEN and CDR2 is SYDVKM. There are 14 residues in the CDR3. The V end was cut by 3 bases, the J end by 0 bases, with 9 bases between. The CDR3 bases are TGTGCCAGCAGTTTCGGGACCAACTCCTACGAGCAGTACTTC. Translation gives CASSFGTNSYEQYF.

This clone has just a few counts. The chain couples TRBV11-2 to TRBJ2-3; 7 positions agree with TRBD1. Germline CDR1 SGHAT, CDR2 FQNNGV. This CDR3 has 15 amino acids. V shed 5 bases, J shed 10 bases, and the junction held 15 bases outside the gene matches. This chain's CDR3 is CASSQHRDSHDPQYF. The CDR3 nucleotides are TGTGCCAGCAGCCAACACCGGGACAGCCATGATCCGCAGTATTTT.

The V gene is TRBV28, the J gene TRBJ1-1; unclear D gene. V was pared by 0 bases and J by 7 bases, with 6 bases between. This CDR3 spans 12 amino acids. CDR1 MDHEN and CDR2 SYDVKM come from the germline V gene. In DNA, the CDR3 is TGTGCCAGCAGTTTATGGACGGGTGAAGCTTTCTTT. This gives the protein CASSLWTGEAFF.

This clone was seen once. J is TRBJ1-2 and V is TRBV5-6; a possible D gene is TRBD1 (6 bases). The CDR3 sequence is 14 residues long. Trimming pared 0 bases from V and 7 bases from J, leaving 13 bases between. Per the germline V gene, CDR1 is SGHDT and CDR2 is YYEEEE. CDR3 loop: CASSLGAGVSGYTF. CDR3 sequence (DNA): TGTGCCAGCAGCTTGGGCGCAGGGGTATCTGGCTACACCTTC.

The J gene is TRBJ2-3, the V gene TRBV7-3; tentatively, D is TRBD1 or TRBD2 (6 bases each). V was trimmed by 1 base and J by 6 bases, leaving 14 bases between them. CDR1 and CDR2 from the germline V gene are SGHTA and FQGTGA. This CDR3 contains 15 residues. The CDR3 reads CASSLKGGSGDTQYF. CDR3 in DNA: TGTGCCAGCAGCTTAAAGGGGGGCTCCGGGGATACGCAGTATTTT. The entire variable domain, with the rest obtained from reference TRBV7-3 and TRBJ2-3, is as follows: GAGVSQTPSNKVTEKGKYVELRCDPISGHTALYWYRQSLGQGPEFLIYFQGTGAADDSGLPNDRFFAVRPEGSVSTLKIQRTERGDSAVYLCASSLKGGSGDTQYFGPGTRLTVL.

The V call is TRBV9, the J call TRBJ2-3, with D perhaps matching TRBD1 (6 bases). CDR3 length: 16 amino acids. CDR1 is SGDLS and CDR2 is YYNGEE in the germline V gene. Trimming stripped 4 bases from V and 0 bases from J, with 15 bases between. CDR3 sequence (DNA): TGTGCCAGCAGCACGCACAGGGTGTCGAGCACAGATACGCAGTATTTT. It codes for CASSTHRVSSTDTQYF.

This chain links TRBV15 with TRBJ2-4; 8 bases are a match to TRBD2. The CDR3 consists of 13 residues. Per the germline V gene, CDR1 is LNHNV and CDR2 is YYDKDF (reference sequence). The V and J ends lost 5 bases and 7 bases, in that order; junction bases with no gene match: 4. The CDR3 DNA follows: TGTGCCACCAGCCCGGGAGGGGGGAACATTCAGTACTTC. The encoded protein is CATSPGGGNIQYF.

The CDR3 sequence: CASSDTDTQYF. CDR3 DNA: TGTGCCAGCAGCGACACAGATACGCAGTATTTT. The J gene is TRBJ2-3, the V gene TRBV28; D remains ambiguous. V shed 6 bases and J shed 2 bases, with 3 bases lying between them. The germline gives CDR1 MDHEN, CDR2 SYDVKM. This CDR3 is 11 amino acids long. The whole variable domain, remainder taken from reference TRBV28 and TRBJ2-3, is DVKVTQSSRYLVKRTGEKVFLECVQDMDHENMFWYRQDPGLGLRLIYFSYDVKMKEKGDIPEGYSVSREKKERFSLILESASTNQTSMYLCASSDTDTQYFGPGTRLTVL.

The chain is built from TRBV5-6 and TRBJ2-1; D is undetermined. Germline V gene lookup returns CDR1 SGHDT and CDR2 YYEEEE. The CDR3 extends over 13 amino acids. The germline V and J ends were trimmed by 4 bases and 6 bases, with 11 bases remaining between them. In nucleotides, the CDR3 is TGTGCCAGCAGCCGTAGATCTCTCAATGAGCAGTTCTTC. This codes for CASSRRSLNEQFF.

In DNA form, the CDR3 reads TGTGCCATCAGTTCCGGGACTAGCAGCGAGCAGTACTTC. Amino acid sequence: CAISSGTSSEQYF. The genes are TRBV10-3 and TRBJ2-7; 9 bases align to TRBD2. Germline CDR1 is ENHRY and CDR2 is SYGVKD. V was clipped by 5 bases and J by 6 bases; unmatched bases: 5. This CDR3 contains 13 residues.

The V and J genes are TRBV15 and TRBJ2-1; TRBD2 matches at 9 bases. The CDR3 has 15 amino acids. The trim removed 3 bases at V and 6 bases at J, leaving 6 bases unmatched. Germline assignment: CDR1 LNHNV and CDR2 YYDKDF (reference sequence). The CDR3 bases are TGTGCCACCAGCAGCCAGCGGGAGGATATCAATGAGCAGTTCTTC. Amino acids: CATSSQREDINEQFF.

This chain links TRBV6-5 with TRBJ1-2; perhaps TRBD1 as D (5 bases). CDR1 is MNHEY and CDR2 is SVGAGI in the germline V gene. CDR3 size: 12 residues. V lost 7 bases and J 14 bases, leaving 20 bases between the germline ends. CDR3 nucleotides: TGTGCCAGCATAGCCCCCGGGGGGTATGGGACCTTC. Translation: CASIAPGGYGTF.

This CDR3 reads CASKTSGYVSNQPQHF. The CDR3 region has the DNA TGTGCCAGTAAAACGAGTGGGTACGTGAGCAATCAGCCCCAGCATTTT. The chain recombines TRBV19 with TRBJ1-5; no firm D call. CDR1 is LNHDA, CDR2 SQIVND, per germline (reference sequence). The CDR3 is 16 residues long. The V and J ends lost 7 bases and 1 base respectively, with 17 bases between them.

The genes are TRBV7-9 and TRBJ2-5; D not resolved. The CDR3 is made up of 13 amino acids. V dropped 3 bases and J dropped 2 bases, with 7 bases sitting between them. Germline V gene lookup returns CDR1 SEHNR and CDR2 FQNEAQ (reference sequence). Here the CDR3 reads CASSFSNQETQYF. The CDR3 region has the DNA TGTGCCAGCAGCTTCAGTAATCAAGAGACCCAGTACTTC.

This chain links TRBV5-4 with TRBJ2-7; D may be TRBD1 or TRBD2 (7 bases each). V was trimmed by 4 bases and J by 4 bases, leaving 12 bases between them. Looked up from germline, CDR1 is SGHNT and CDR2 is YYREEE (reference sequence). The CDR3 spans 13 residues. The CDR3 region has the DNA TGTGCCAGCAGCGGGGGGGACAGATACGAGCAGTACTTC. It encodes CASSGGDRYEQYF.

This chain links TRBV11-2 with TRBJ2-4; 7 nucleotides line up with TRBD1. This CDR3 spans 15 amino acids. Trimming removed 5 bases from V and 6 bases from J; junction bases left unmatched: 10. Germline V gives CDR1 SGHAT, CDR2 FQNNGV. The CDR3 bases are TGTGCCAGCAGCCTAACCCCGGGACAGATAAACATTCAGTACTTC. As protein: CASSLTPGQINIQYF.

The chain joins TRBV5-4 to TRBJ2-1; maybe TRBD1 (5 bases). This CDR3 spans 13 amino acids. V lost 3 bases and J lost 9, with 13 bases in between. From germline, CDR1 is SGHNT and CDR2 YYREEE (reference sequence). The CDR3 DNA sequence: TGTGCCAGCAGCTGGGGCTGGGAATCTGAGCAGTTCTTC. Its protein is CASSWGWESEQFF.

CDR3 sequence: CASSRRVGESSPLHF. The CDR3 coding sequence is TGCGCCAGCAGCCGAAGGGTGGGGGAGAGTTCACCCCTCCACTTT. This rearrangement joins TRBV4-1 to TRBJ1-6, with D possibly being TRBD1 (5 bases). Deletions cut 4 bases from V and 9 bases from J, with 16 bases between. From germline, CDR1 is MGHRA and CDR2 YSYEKL. CDR3 length: 15 residues.

CDR3 protein: CASSKGGGGGNQPQHF. CDR3 sequence (DNA): TGTGCCAGCAGCAAGGGCGGGGGGGGCGGCAATCAGCCCCAGCATTTT. The genes are TRBV7-9 and TRBJ1-5; D possibly corresponds to TRBD1 (6 bases). The CDR3 consists of 16 residues. From germline, CDR1 is SEHNR and CDR2 FQNEAQ (reference sequence). Trimming took 5 bases from V and 2 from J, leaving 16 bases between them.

The chain has TRBV6-5 and TRBJ2-1; D call uncertain. Deletions cut 5 bases from V and 4 bases from J, with 6 bases between. The CDR3 runs 12 residues. Germline-derived CDR1 and CDR2 are MNHEY and SVGAGI. CDR3 bases: TGTGCCAGCAGTAACGATTACAATGAGCAGTTCTTC. This encodes CASSNDYNEQFF.

This chain joins TRBV7-2 and TRBJ2-7, with 11 bases that match TRBD2. V was pared by 5 bases and J by 2 bases, with 8 bases of the junction left unmatched. In germline, CDR1 is SGHTA, CDR2 FQGNSA. The CDR3 totals 16 residues. The CDR3 protein is CASSPTGLAVTYEQYF. In nucleotides, the CDR3 is TGTGCCAGCAGCCCGACGGGACTAGCGGTAACCTACGAGCAGTACTTC.

The CDR3 loop is CAWSSGKYGYTF. DNA of the CDR3: TGTGCCTGGAGTTCTGGGAAATATGGCTACACCTTC. This chain uses TRBV30 with TRBJ1-2; D remains unclear. The CDR3 totals 12 residues. The germline V gene has CDR1 GTSNPN and CDR2 SVGIG (reference sequence). Trimming took off 2 bases at V and 5 bases at J, with 9 bases between the two ends. The full variable domain, its missing parts supplied by reference TRBV30 and TRBJ1-2, is SQTIHQWPATLVQPVGSPLSLECTVEGTSNPNLYWYRQAAGRGLQLLFYSVGIGQISSEVPQNLSASRPQDRQFILSSKKLLLSDSGFYLCAWSSGKYGYTFGSGTRLTVV.